The present entry profiles one TCR beta chain with its context. Here immunoSEQ multiplex PCR was the method, and the copy in TCRdb shows in-frame clones only, minus some. The sample carries about 80,000 clones, approximately 86% recorded once. These data originate in a study of technical replicates of blood from a handful of donors. The CDR3 runs 15 residues. The ends were cut back, 3 bases at V and 5 bases at J, with 16 bases in the middle. Per the germline V gene, CDR1 is LGHNA and CDR2 is YSLEER. This TCR was recovered from a human donor in good health. Some clones in this sample may be carry-over from other donors' samples. The chain employs TRBV4-3 and TRBJ1-1; D unclear. The material sequenced was PBMCs. The chain's CDR3 is CASSHAPGGRTEAFF. CDR3 coding DNA: TGCGCCAGCAGCCATGCGCCGGGAGGGCGGACTGAAGCTTTCTTT.